The TCR beta chain described here comes from a study of shared clonotypes between healthy human individuals. The length of the CDR3 is 12 residues. Trimming removed 5 bases from V and 10 bases from J, with 14 bases in between. The germline V gene encodes CDR1 ENHRY and CDR2 SYGVKD. Produced via immunoSEQ multiplex PCR; TCRdb's table is partial and in-frame only. The sample shows 2,500,000 or so clones, approximately 93% of them seen only once. The V and J genes are TRBV10-3 and TRBJ1-1; D unclear. This TCR derives from a man between 18 and 35 years old in good health. Some clones in this sample may be carry-over from other donors' samples. Sample: naive CD4+ T cells from PBMCs. Subset reported: CD45RA+ positively selected. The CDR3 loop reads CAISLDGLTAFF. For the CDR3, the DNA is TGTGCCATCAGTTTGGACGGGCTCACAGCTTTCTTT.